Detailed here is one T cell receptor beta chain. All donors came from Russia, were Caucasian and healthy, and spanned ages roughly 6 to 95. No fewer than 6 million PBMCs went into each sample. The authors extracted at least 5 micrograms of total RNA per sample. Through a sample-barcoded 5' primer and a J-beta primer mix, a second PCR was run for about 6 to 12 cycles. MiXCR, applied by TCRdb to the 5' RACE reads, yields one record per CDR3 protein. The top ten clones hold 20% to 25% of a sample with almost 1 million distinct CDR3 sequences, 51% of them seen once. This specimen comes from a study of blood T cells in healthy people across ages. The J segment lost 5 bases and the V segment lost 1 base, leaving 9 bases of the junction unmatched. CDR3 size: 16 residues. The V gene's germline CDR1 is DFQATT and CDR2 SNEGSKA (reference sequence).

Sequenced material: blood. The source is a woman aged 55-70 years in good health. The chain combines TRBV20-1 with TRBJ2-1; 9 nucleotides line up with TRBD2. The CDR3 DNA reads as TGCAGTGCTAGAGGGGGCGGGAGGGCCATCGACAATGAGCAGTTCTTC. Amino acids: CSARGGGRAIDNEQFF.